Included here is one T cell receptor beta chain sequence, with context. Antigen: not known. The source of the sample is a study of cytomegalovirus exposure and HLA in healthy donors. Study-level findings and limits: Common viral pathogens (according to a later analysis) appeared linked to several of the most significant clusters. For presence/absence analyses, sequencing depth was assumed to be roughly uniform across donors.

At collection, donors were nominally healthy, but unrecorded immune exposures were probable. The PCR had 60 Vbeta and 13 Jbeta primers. The data were produced by immunoSEQ multiplex PCR, yet TCRdb's version contains in-frame clones alone and is incomplete. The data show 160,000 or so clones, 70% to 85% seen once. Germline assignment: CDR1 SGHRS and CDR2 YFSETQ. This CDR3 is built from 16 residues. The ends were cut back, 4 bases at V and 3 bases at J, with 18 bases in the middle. V is TRBV5-1 and J is TRBJ2-3, with a tentative D call TRBD1 (6 bases). The receptor was derived from a male donor in good health and CMV-seronegative. The specimen sequenced was PBMCs. In DNA, the CDR3 is TGCGCCAGCAGCGGGTCGGGACATGCGAAAACAGATACGCAGTATTTT. Protein product: CASSGSGHAKTDTQYF. The variable domain in full, with the rest retrieved from reference TRBV5-1 and TRBJ2-3, is KAGVTQTPRYLIKTRGQQVTLSCSPISGHRSVSWYQQTPGQGLQFLFEYFSETQRNKGNFPGRFSGRQFSNSRSEMNVSTLELGDSALYLCASSGSGHAKTDTQYFGPGTRLTVL.